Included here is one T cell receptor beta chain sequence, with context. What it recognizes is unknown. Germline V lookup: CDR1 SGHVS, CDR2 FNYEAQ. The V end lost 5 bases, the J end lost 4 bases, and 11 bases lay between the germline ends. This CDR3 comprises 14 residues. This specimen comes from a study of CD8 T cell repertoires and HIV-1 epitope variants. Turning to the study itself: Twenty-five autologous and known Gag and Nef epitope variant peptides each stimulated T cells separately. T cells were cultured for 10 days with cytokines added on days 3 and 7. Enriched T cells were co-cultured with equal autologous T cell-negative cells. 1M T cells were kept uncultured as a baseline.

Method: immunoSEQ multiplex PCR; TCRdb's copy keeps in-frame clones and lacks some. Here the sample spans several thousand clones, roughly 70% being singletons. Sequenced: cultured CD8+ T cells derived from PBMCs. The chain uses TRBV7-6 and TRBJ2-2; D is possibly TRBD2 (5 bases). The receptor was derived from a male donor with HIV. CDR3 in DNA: TGTGCCAGCAGCGGACTGTCCCGCACCGGGGAGCTGTTTTTT. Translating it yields CASSGLSRTGELFF.